This entry is about one T cell receptor beta chain. This specimen comes from a study of T cell responses to AZD1222 COVID-19 vaccine. Clones were read by immunoSEQ multiplex PCR, and TCRdb kept only the in-frame ones, dropping some. Counted here are roughly 150,000 clones, about 88% occurring once; the ten biggest clones make up 2.5% to 3.5%. The source of this sequence is an adult who received the AZD1222 COVID-19 vaccine. The specimen was peripheral blood, collected 28 days after the second AZD1222 dose.

CDR3 DNA sequence: TGTGCCAGCAGCCAAGGACGGCGGGGCTCCTACGAGCAGTACTTC. Translated, it gives CASSQGRRGSYEQYF. This chain connects TRBV3-1 (or the pseudogene TRBV3-2) to TRBJ2-7; D is perhaps TRBD2 (6 bases). With 1 base removed from V and 0 bases from J, the gap between germline ends came to 10 bases. There are 15 residues in the CDR3. The V gene's germline CDR1 is LGHDT and CDR2 YNNKEL (reference sequence).